This T cell receptor beta chain was observed in a study of blood T cell repertoires in COVID-19. With V trimmed by 6 bases and J by 8 bases, 7 bases remained unmatched. The CDR3 runs to 13 residues. The method was immunoSEQ multiplex PCR; TCRdb's version includes in-frame clones alone and lacks a portion of them. The profile shows approximately 150,000 clones, approximately 88% of them singletons. The origin of this receptor is a human donor in a cohort sampled during active COVID-19. This rearrangement joins TRBV12-3 or TRBV12-4 to TRBJ1-2; 9 positions agree with TRBD1. Specimen: peripheral blood. The CDR3 nucleotides are TGTGCCAGCAGCGCGGACAGGGGAGGAGGCTACACCTTC. It translates to CASSADRGGGYTF.